The 6 T cell receptor beta chains below come from one sample, sequenced in a study of naive and memory T cell subsets. Ligated cDNA underwent four rounds of PCR with nested alpha and beta constant region primers and SP2. MiXCR, run by TCRdb on the 5' RACE reads, gives a single entry per CDR3 protein. The table has about 48,000 distinct CDR3 sequences, about 4.5% seen once. An oligonucleotide containing a UMI was ligated to the 3' end of TCR cDNA. Source of these receptors: a female donor in good health.

This clonotype has just a few counts. CDR3 bases: TGTGCCAGTAGTATAGCGGAGTATAGCAATCAGCCCCAGCATTTT. This gives the protein CASSIAEYSNQPQHF. The rearrangement joins TRBV19 to TRBJ1-5, with D unresolved. CDR3 length: 15 amino acids. V lost 1 base and J 0 bases, leaving 7 bases between the germline ends. Germline loops: CDR1 LNHDA, CDR2 SQIVND (reference sequence).

This clonotype was detected many times. The J gene is TRBJ2-7, the V gene TRBV3-1, with TRBD2 identical over 12 bases. There are 16 residues in the CDR3. With 0 bases clipped from V and 4 bases from J, the junction kept 4 bases outside the gene matches. Germline CDR1 and CDR2: LGHDT and YNNKEL (reference sequence). The CDR3 region is CASSQDVLAGGYEQYF. The DNA for the CDR3 is TGTGCCAGCAGCCAAGATGTCCTAGCGGGAGGGTACGAGCAGTACTTC.

This clonotype was detected many times. The chain employs TRBV10-2 and TRBJ2-7; 10 positions agree with TRBD1. CDR1 is WSHSY, CDR2 SAAADI, per germline. After removal of 6 bases from V and 3 bases from J, the junction contained 8 bases not matched to a gene. This CDR3 contains 15 residues. The CDR3 bases are TGCGCCAGCAGGGGCGGGACAGGGGCTAACTACGAGCAGTACTTC. It translates to CASRGGTGANYEQYF.

This clonotype came up many times. At one end the junction does not follow the germline gene, possibly because of a read error. The rearrangement joins TRBV28 to TRBJ1-2, with TRBD1 identical over 8 bases. The CDR3 sequence is 13 residues long. Germline V gives CDR1 MDHEN, CDR2 SYDVKM. CDR3 amino acids: CASSLRDRRRNLF. Here the CDR3 DNA reads TGTGCCAGCAGTCTCCGGGACAGGCGAAGGAACCTCTTC.

In its sample, this clonotype was seen a few times. The chain links TRBV27 to TRBJ2-1; 11 bases fit TRBD2. The CDR3 is 15 residues long. Per the germline V gene, CDR1 is MNHEY and CDR2 is SMNVEV (reference sequence). After removal of 8 bases from V and 7 bases from J, the junction contained 10 bases not matched to a gene. CDR3 in DNA: TGTGCCAGCGGACCGTTAGCGGGAGGGTCTAATGAGCAGTTCTTC. Encoded protein: CASGPLAGGSNEQFF.

This clonotype was seen at least ten times. The chain joins TRBV20-1 to TRBJ1-5, with D perhaps TRBD1 (5 bases). This CDR3 comprises 19 residues. The germline gives CDR1 DFQATT, CDR2 SNEGSKA (reference sequence). Trimming removed 1 base at V and 1 base at J, with 23 bases between. For the CDR3, the DNA is TGCAGTGCTAGAGTATTATTCGGGACCTCCAAGAGGAGCAATCAGCCCCAGCATTTT. This translates into CSARVLFGTSKRSNQPQHF.